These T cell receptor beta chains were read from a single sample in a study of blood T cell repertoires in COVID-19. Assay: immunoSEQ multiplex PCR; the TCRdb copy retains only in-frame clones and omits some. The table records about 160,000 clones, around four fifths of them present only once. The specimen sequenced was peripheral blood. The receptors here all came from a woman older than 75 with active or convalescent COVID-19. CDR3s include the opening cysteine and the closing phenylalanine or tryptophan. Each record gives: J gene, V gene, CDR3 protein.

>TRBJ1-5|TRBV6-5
CASEGEGGGNQPQHF
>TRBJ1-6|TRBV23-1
CASSQPLRQGGLGSPLHF
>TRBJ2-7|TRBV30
CAWSTGTGFEQYF
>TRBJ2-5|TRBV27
CASSRQPTGTGNQETQYF
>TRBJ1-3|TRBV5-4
CASTFRGGNTIYF
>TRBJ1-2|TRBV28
CASSGTVYGYTF
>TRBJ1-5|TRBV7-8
CASSFGLVSGNQPQHF
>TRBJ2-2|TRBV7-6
CASSLAPGADTGELFF
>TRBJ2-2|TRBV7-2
CASSYRQGAGSGELFF
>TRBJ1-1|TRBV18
CASSRQGLNTEAFF
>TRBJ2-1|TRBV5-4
CASSEYRGWDEQFF
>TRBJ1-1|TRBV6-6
CASSPGQRNLNTEAFF
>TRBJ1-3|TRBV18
CASSRDRGTNTIYF
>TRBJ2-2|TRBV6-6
CASSRHTGPRNTGELFF
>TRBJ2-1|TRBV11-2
CASSLDPTSGWEQFF
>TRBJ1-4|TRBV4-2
CASSQSRGTNEKLFF
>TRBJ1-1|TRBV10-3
CAIRGTGTEAFF
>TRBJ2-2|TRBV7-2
CASSSQGTGELFF
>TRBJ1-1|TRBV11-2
CASSLEVGVGDRGFNTEAFF
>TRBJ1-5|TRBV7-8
CASAEGVNQPQHF
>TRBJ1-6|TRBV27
CASSPGEGRYSPLHF
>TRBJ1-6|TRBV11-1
CASSLGLGSPLHF
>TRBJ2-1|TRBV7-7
CASSPRVAGSSYNEQFF
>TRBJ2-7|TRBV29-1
CSVFDGSSYEQYF
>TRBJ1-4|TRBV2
CASGDRVDEKLFF
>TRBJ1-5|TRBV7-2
CASSSQVDQPQHF
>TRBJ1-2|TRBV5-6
CASSLQQTGGGYTF
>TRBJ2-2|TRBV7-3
CASSPYTGELFF
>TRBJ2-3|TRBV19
CASSRGGLSDTQYF
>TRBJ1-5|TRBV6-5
CASSYSGRGHQPQHF
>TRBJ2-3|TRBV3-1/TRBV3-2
CASSLADYRTDTQYF
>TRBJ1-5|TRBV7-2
CASSQGPNQPQHF
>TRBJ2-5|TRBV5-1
CASSLGTSGETQYF
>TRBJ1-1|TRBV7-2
CASSLRQGVSTEAFF
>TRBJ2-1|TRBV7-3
CASTRGTEPYNEQFF
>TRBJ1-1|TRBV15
CATSPFQANTEAFF
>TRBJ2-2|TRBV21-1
CASTPPDVRGTGELFF
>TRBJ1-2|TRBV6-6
CASNIDSSYFYGYTF
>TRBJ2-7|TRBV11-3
CASSSRLTYEQYF